The text below deals with one T cell receptor beta chain. The CDR3 extends over 17 amino acids. Losses at the gene ends were 3 bases for V and 0 bases for J; bases not matched to a gene: 2. The germline CDR1 and CDR2 sequences are SGHNT and YYREEE (reference sequence). The data were taken from a study of T cell changes during pregnancy in multiple sclerosis. Clones were sequenced by immunoSEQ multiplex PCR, and TCRdb holds only the in-frame ones, with some missing. Of around 56,000 clones in the sample, 90% to 95% were seen once. J is TRBJ2-3 and V is TRBV5-4; TRBD2 aligns across 15 bases. The sequence was obtained from a female donor in good health, enrolled as a control in a pregnancy study. This sample comprised peripheral blood, obtained in the third trimester of pregnancy. CDR3 sequence: CASSSGTSGGSTDTQYF. CDR3 sequence (DNA): TGTGCCAGCAGCTCCGGGACTAGCGGGGGGAGCACAGATACGCAGTATTTT. The full variable domain, its missing parts supplied by reference TRBV5-4 and TRBJ2-3, is ETGVTQSPTHLIKTRGQQVTLRCSSQSGHNTVSWYQQALGQGPQFIFQYYREEENGRGNFPPRFSGLQFPNYSSELNVNALELDDSALYLCASSSGTSGGSTDTQYFGPGTRLTVL.